This T cell receptor (beta chain) was captured by sequencing in a study of OX40 agonist ivuxolimab in advanced cancers. The study sampled blood at baseline, cycle 4 day 1, and cycle 7 day 1. The repertoire was sequenced with immunoSEQ multiplex PCR; TCRdb's copy has only in-frame clones and lacks some. The sample has more than 60,000 clones, about 81% seen once; the top ten hold 5%. This material consisted of CD4+ or CD8+ T cells sorted from blood, taken in a trial of the OX40 agonist ivuxolimab. The sequence was collected from an adult with an advanced solid tumor such as melanoma, head and neck, liver or kidney cancer.

CDR3 sequence (DNA): TGTGCCAGCAGTTACATGGGCGGTGGCAATCAGCCCCAGCATTTT. This encodes CASSYMGGGNQPQHF. The V gene is TRBV6-5, the J gene TRBJ1-5, with D uncertain. The CDR3 is 15 amino acids. V was pared by 2 bases and J by 2 bases, with 10 bases between. Per the germline V gene, CDR1 is MNHEY and CDR2 is SVGAGI.